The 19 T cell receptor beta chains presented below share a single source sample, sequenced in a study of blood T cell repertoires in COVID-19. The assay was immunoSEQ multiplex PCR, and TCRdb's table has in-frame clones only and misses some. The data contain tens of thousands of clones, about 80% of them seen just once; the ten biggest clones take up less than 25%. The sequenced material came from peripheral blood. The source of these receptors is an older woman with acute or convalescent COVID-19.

CDR3 in amino acids: CASSKLDRDNEKLFF. The CDR3 region has the DNA TGTGCCAGCAGCAAATTGGACAGGGATAATGAAAAACTGTTTTTT. The rearrangement links TRBV5-6 to TRBJ1-4; 8 nucleotides line up with TRBD1. CDR3 length: 15 amino acids. CDR1 SGHDT and CDR2 YYEEEE come from the germline V gene. The V gene end was trimmed by 4 bases and the J gene end by 4 bases; junction bases not matched to a gene: 6.

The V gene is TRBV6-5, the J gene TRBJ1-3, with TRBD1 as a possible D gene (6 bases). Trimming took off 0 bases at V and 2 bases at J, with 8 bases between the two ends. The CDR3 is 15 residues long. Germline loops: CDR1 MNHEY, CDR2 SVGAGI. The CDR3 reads CASSYSPGAGNTIYF. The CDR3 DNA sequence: TGTGCCAGCAGTTACTCGCCAGGGGCTGGAAACACCATATATTTT.

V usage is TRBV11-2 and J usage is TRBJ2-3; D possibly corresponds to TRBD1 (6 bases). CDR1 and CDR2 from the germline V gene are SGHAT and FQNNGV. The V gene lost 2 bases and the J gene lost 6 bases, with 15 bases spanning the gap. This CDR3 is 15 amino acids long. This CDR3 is CASSLLLGAQDTQYF. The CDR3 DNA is TGTGCCAGCAGCTTACTGTTGGGGGCCCAGGATACGCAGTATTTT.

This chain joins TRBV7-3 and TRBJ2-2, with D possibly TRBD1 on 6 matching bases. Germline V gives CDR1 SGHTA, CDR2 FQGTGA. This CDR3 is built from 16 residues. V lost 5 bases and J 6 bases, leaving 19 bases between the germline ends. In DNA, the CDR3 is TGTGCCAGCAGCCCCCTCCATGGGGGCCACGCCGGGGAGCTGTTTTTT. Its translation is CASSPLHGGHAGELFF.

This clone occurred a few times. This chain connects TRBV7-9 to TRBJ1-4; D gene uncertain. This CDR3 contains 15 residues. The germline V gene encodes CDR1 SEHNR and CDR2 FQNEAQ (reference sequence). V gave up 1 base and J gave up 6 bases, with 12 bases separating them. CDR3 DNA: TGTGCCAGCAGCTTAGTAGGTCTCGGGGATGAAAAACTGTTTTTT. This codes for CASSLVGLGDEKLFF.

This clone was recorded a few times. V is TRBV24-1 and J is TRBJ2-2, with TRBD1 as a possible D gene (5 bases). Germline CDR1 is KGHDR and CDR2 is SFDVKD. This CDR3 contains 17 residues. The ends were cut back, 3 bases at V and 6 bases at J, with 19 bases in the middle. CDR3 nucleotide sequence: TGTGCCACCAGTGATGTCGGGCCAGAAGGGGTTTCCGGGGAGCTGTTTTTT. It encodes CATSDVGPEGVSGELFF.

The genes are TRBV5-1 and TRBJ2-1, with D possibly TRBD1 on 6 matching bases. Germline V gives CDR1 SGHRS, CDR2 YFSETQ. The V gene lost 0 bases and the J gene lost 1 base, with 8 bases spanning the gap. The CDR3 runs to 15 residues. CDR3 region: CASSLATGSYNEQFF. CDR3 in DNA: TGCGCCAGCAGCTTGGCTACAGGGTCCTACAATGAGCAGTTCTTC.

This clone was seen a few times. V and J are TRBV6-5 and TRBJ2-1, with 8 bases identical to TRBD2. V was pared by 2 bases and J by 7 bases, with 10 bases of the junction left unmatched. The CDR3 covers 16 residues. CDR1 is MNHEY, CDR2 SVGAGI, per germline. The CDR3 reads CASSYPGLGGGNEQFF. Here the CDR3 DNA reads TGTGCCAGCAGTTACCCGGGACTAGGGGGAGGAAATGAGCAGTTCTTC.

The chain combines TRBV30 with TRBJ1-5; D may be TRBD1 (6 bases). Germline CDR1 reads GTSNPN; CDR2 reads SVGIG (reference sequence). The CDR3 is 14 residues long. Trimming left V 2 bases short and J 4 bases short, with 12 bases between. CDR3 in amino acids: CAWSPGTSNQPQHF. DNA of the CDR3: TGTGCCTGGAGTCCCGGGACATCTAATCAGCCCCAGCATTTT. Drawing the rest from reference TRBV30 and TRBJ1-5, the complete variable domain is SQTIHQWPATLVQPVGSPLSLECTVEGTSNPNLYWYRQAAGRGLQLLFYSVGIGQISSEVPQNLSASRPQDRQFILSSKKLLLSDSGFYLCAWSPGTSNQPQHFGDGTRLSIL.

The CDR3 nucleotides are TGTGCCAGCAGCTTAGTAGGGGATAAAGGGCGAAAACTGTTTTTT. Translation: CASSLVGDKGRKLFF. The genes are TRBV7-2 and TRBJ1-4, with D tentatively TRBD1 (5 bases). The CDR3 length is 15 residues. Per the germline V gene, CDR1 is SGHTA and CDR2 is FQGNSA. The germline V and J ends were trimmed by 1 base and 10 bases, with 16 bases remaining between them. Looking up the rest from reference TRBV7-2 and TRBJ1-4 gives the full variable domain: GAGVSQSPSNKVTEKGKDVELRCDPISGHTALYWYRQSLGQGLEFLIYFQGNSAPDKSGLPSDRFSAERTGGSVSTLTIQRTQQEDSAVYLCASSLVGDKGRKLFFGSGTQLSVL.

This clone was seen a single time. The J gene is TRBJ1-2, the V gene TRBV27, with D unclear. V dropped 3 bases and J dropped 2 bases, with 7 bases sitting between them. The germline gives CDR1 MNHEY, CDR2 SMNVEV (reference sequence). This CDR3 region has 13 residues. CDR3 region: CASSFGRNYGYTF. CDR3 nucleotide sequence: TGTGCCAGCAGTTTTGGCAGAAACTATGGCTACACCTTC.

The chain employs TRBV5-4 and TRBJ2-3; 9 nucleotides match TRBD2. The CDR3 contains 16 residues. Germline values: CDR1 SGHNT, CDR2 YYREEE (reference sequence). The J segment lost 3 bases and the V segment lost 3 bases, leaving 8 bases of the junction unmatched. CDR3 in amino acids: CASSSLGGGGTDTQYF. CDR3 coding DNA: TGTGCCAGCAGCTCGTTGGGCGGGGGGGGTACAGATACGCAGTATTTT.

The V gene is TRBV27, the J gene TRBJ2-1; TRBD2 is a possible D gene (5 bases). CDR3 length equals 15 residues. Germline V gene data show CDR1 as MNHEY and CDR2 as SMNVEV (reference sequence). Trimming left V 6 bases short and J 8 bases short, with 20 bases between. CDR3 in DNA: TGTGCCAGCAGCCCGGACGGGAAGTCGAAGCATGAGCAGTTCTTC. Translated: CASSPDGKSKHEQFF.

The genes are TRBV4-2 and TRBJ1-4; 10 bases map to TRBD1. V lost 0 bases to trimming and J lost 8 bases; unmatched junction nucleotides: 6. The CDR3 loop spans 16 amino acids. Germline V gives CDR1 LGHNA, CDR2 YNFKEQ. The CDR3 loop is CASSQEFGTGDEKLFF. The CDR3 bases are TGTGCCAGCAGCCAAGAATTCGGGACAGGGGACGAAAAACTGTTTTTT.

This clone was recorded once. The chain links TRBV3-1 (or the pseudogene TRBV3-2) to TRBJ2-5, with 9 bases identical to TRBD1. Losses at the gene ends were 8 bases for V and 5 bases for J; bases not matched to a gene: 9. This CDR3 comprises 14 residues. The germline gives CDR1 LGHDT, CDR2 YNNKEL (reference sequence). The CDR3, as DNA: TGTGCCAGCGGTTCGGACAGGGGAAGGGAGACCCAGTACTTC. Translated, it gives CASGSDRGRETQYF.

For the CDR3, the DNA is TGTGCCAGCAGCTTCGGGACGGGAGAGGTAAAACTGTTTTTT. This sequence encodes CASSFGTGEVKLFF. The chain is built from TRBV13 and TRBJ1-4; tentative D call: TRBD1 (5 bases). The germline CDR1 and CDR2 sequences are PRHDT and FYEKMQ (reference sequence). V dropped 3 bases and J dropped 10 bases, with 15 bases sitting between them. The CDR3 is 14 residues long.

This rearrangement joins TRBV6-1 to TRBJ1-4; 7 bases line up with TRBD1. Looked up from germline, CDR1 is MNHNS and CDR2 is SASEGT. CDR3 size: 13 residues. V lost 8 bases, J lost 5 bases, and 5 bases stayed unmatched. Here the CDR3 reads CASAGQSNEKLFF. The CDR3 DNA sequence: TGTGCCAGCGCGGGACAGTCGAATGAAAAACTGTTTTTT.

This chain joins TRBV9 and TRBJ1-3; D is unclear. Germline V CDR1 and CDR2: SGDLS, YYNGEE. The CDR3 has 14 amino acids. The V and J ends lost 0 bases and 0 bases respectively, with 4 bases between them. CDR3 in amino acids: CASSVVGSGNTIYF. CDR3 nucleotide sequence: TGTGCCAGCAGCGTAGTCGGCTCTGGAAACACCATATATTTT.

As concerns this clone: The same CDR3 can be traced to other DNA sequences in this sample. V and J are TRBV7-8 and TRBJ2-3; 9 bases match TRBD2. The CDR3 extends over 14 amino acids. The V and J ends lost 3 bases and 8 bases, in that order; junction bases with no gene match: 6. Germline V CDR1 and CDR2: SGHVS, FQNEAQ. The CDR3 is CASSLGTSSPTQYF. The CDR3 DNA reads TGTGCCAGCAGCTTGGGGACTAGCTCCCCTACGCAGTATTTT.